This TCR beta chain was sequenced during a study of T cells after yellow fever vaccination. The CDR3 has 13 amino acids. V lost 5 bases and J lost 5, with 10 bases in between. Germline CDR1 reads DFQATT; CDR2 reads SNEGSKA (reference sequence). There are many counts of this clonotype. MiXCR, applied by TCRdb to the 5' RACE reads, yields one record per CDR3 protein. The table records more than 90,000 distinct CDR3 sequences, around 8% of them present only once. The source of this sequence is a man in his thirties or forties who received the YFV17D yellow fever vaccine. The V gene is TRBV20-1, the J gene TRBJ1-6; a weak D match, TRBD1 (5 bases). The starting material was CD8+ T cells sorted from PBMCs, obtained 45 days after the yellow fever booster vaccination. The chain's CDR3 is CSAPGQDNSPLHF. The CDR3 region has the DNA TGCAGTGCTCCCGGACAAGATAATTCACCCCTCCACTTT.